The clone carrying this T cell receptor (beta chain) was seen only a few times. The data belong to a study of blood T cell repertoires in COVID-19. As for the study in general: The cDNA or gDNA used as material had been derived from T cells, B-cell-depleted T cells, or PBMCs.

Original methodology: The assay estimated nucleated cells by amplifying reference gene primers. Generated by immunoSEQ multiplex PCR, the TCRdb table keeps only in-frame clones and is missing some. V and J calls plus clone size are reproduced from that table; the DNA served to infer D and trimming. The table has 150,000 to 200,000 clones, around 86% seen once; the top ten hold roughly 3.3%. With V trimmed by 3 bases and J by 3 bases, 8 bases remained unmatched. The CDR3 consists of 15 residues. Germline V gene sequence: CDR1 SGHKS, CDR2 YYEKEE (reference sequence). Input material: peripheral blood. The gene calls are TRBV5-5 and TRBJ2-7; 8 bases align to TRBD2. The TCR comes from a man between 65 and 85 years old with acute or convalescent COVID-19. CDR3: CASSSAGTRYYEQYF. DNA of the CDR3: TGTGCCAGCAGCTCCGCCGGGACTAGGTACTACGAGCAGTACTTC.